Listed here are 10 T cell receptor beta chains from one sample, sequenced in a study of T cell responses to AZD1222 COVID-19 vaccine. The protocol was immunoSEQ multiplex PCR, while the TCRdb copy is restricted to in-frame clones and leaves out a portion. The data show more than 150,000 clones, approximately 93% seen once. The sequences come from peripheral blood, collected 28 days after the second AZD1222 dose. The receptors stem from an adult who received the AZD1222 COVID-19 vaccine.

This clone was seen more than once but under ten times. The identical CDR3 is also encoded by other nucleotide sequences in the sample. The J gene is TRBJ2-2, the V gene TRBV19; a possible D gene is TRBD1 (6 bases). Trimming left V 5 bases short and J 3 bases short, with 10 bases between. The CDR3 has 14 residues. Germline CDR1 is LNHDA and CDR2 is SQIVND (reference sequence). The CDR3 nucleotides are TGTGCCAGTAGTCTCCAGGGGTACACCGGGGAGCTGTTTTTT. Protein product: CASSLQGYTGELFF.

The genes are TRBV27 and TRBJ2-7, with D unclear. V gave up 3 bases and J gave up 4 bases, with 10 bases separating them. CDR1 and CDR2 (germline): MNHEY, SMNVEV (reference sequence). CDR3 length: 13 amino acids. CDR3 region: CASSFSPYYEQYF. CDR3 sequence (DNA): TGTGCCAGCAGTTTTAGCCCCTATTACGAGCAGTACTTC.

CDR3 bases: TGTGCCAGCTCACCACTTGCCCCCCTCGGGGCTTTCTTT. It codes for CASSPLAPLGAFF. The rearrangement joins TRBV18 to TRBJ1-1; D not certain. Trimming pared 1 base from V and 11 bases from J, leaving 14 bases between. This CDR3 spans 13 amino acids. Germline CDR1 is KGHSH and CDR2 is LQKENI.

J is TRBJ2-3 and V is TRBV7-2, with 8 nucleotides matching TRBD2. Germline V CDR1 and CDR2: SGHTA, FQGNSA. After removal of 0 bases from V and 6 bases from J, the junction contained 8 bases not matched to a gene. The CDR3 is 16 residues long. The DNA for the CDR3 is TGTGCCAGCAGCTTAGCGGAGCGGGAGCCAACGGATACGCAGTATTTT. It is translated as CASSLAEREPTDTQYF.

V usage is TRBV30 and J usage is TRBJ1-6; 8 nucleotides agree with TRBD1. Germline assignment: CDR1 GTSNPN and CDR2 SVGIG (reference sequence). This CDR3 has 14 residues. V lost 4 bases to trimming and J lost 14 bases; unmatched junction nucleotides: 13. CDR3 in DNA: TGTGCCTGGACAGCTCAGGTTGCGACAGGGGCCCTCCACTTT. Protein: CAWTAQVATGALHF.

This clone was observed once. This chain connects TRBV11-3 to TRBJ2-5; D is possibly TRBD1 or TRBD2 (5 bases each). CDR1 SGHNT and CDR2 YENEEA come from the germline V gene. CDR3 length: 15 residues. Trimming left V 0 bases short and J 5 bases short, with 13 bases between. As DNA, the CDR3 is TGTGCCAGCAGCTTAGAGGGGCTAGCTGGGGAGACCCAGTACTTC. It encodes CASSLEGLAGETQYF.

As for this clone: Its ends do not fully match the called genes, so a read error is possible. This chain joins TRBV25-1 and TRBJ1-3; D unclear. Germline CDR1 reads MGHDK; CDR2 reads SYGVNS. The CDR3 length is 14 residues. In nucleotides, the CDR3 is TGTGCCAGCAGTGACGGTACCTCTGAAAACACCATATATTTT. Translating gives CASSDGTSENTIYF.

The chain is built from TRBV14 and TRBJ2-6; D call uncertain. The CDR3 extends over 13 amino acids. The V gene lost 3 bases and the J gene lost 4 bases, with 4 bases spanning the gap. Germline CDR1 and CDR2: SGHDN and FVKESK. CDR3 protein: CASSQRGANVLTF. The CDR3 nucleotides are TGTGCCAGCAGCCAGAGGGGGGCCAACGTCCTGACTTTC.

The chain is built from TRBV28 and TRBJ1-2; D is unclear. Trimming took off 1 base at V and 4 bases at J, with 4 bases between the two ends. This CDR3 has 12 residues. Germline lookup yields CDR1 MDHEN and CDR2 SYDVKM. The CDR3 DNA reads as TGTGCCAGCAGTTTATCTAGCTATGGCTACACCTTC. Protein sequence: CASSLSSYGYTF.

The chain recombines TRBV24-1 with TRBJ2-1; TRBD2 aligns across 11 bases. Germline values: CDR1 KGHDR, CDR2 SFDVKD. The length of the CDR3 is 18 residues. Trimming at V came to 4 bases and at J to 2 bases, leaving 9 bases not matched to a gene. The CDR3 spells CATSDETSGKRPYNEQFF. The CDR3 DNA is TGTGCCACCAGTGACGAGACTAGCGGGAAAAGGCCCTACAATGAGCAGTTCTTC.